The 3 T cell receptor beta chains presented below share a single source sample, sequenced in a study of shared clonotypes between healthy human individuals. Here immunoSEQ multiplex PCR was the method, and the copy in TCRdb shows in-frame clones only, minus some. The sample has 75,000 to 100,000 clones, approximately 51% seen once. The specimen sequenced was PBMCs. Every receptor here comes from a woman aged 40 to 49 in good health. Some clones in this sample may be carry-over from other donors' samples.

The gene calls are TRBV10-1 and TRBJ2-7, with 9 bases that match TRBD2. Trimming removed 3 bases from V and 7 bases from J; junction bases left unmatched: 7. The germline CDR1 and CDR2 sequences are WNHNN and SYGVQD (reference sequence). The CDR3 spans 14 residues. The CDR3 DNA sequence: TGCGCCAGCAGTGAAGGCGGGAGGGCGAAGGAGCAGTACTTC. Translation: CASSEGGRAKEQYF.

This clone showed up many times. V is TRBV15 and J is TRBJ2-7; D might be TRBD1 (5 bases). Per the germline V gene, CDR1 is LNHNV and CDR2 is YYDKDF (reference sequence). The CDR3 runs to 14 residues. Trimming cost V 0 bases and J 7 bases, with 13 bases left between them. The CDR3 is CATSREGLSGEQYF. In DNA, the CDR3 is TGTGCCACCAGCAGAGAGGGGCTATCTGGGGAGCAGTACTTC.

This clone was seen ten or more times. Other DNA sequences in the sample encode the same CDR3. Here the CDR3 DNA reads TGTGCCAGCAGCTTAGCGGGAGGTTACAATGAGCAGTTCTTC. Translating it yields CASSLAGGYNEQFF. The rearrangement links TRBV7-9 to TRBJ2-1, with a tentative D call TRBD2 (6 bases). Germline V lookup: CDR1 SEHNR, CDR2 FQNEAQ (reference sequence). CDR3 length: 14 residues. V lost 0 bases and J 4 bases, leaving 7 bases between the germline ends.